Presented here are 17 T cell receptor beta chains from one specimen sequenced in a study of blood T cells in healthy people across ages. With a J-beta primer mix and a sample-barcoded 5' primer, a second PCR ran about 7 to 12 cycles. TCRdb re-called the 5' RACE reads with MiXCR, one entry per CDR3 protein. The sample records 700,000 to 850,000 distinct CDR3 sequences, roughly 50% being singletons. Sequenced: blood. Receptor source: an elderly man in good health.

The table lists this clonotype with many counts. V is TRBV29-1 and J is TRBJ2-5; the D gene is possibly TRBD1 (5 bases). Per the germline V gene, CDR1 is SQVTM and CDR2 is ANQGSEA. V lost 3 bases and J lost 5, with 10 bases in between. The length of the CDR3 is 12 residues. The CDR3 DNA reads as TGCAGCGTTGATGGCAGGGCTGAGACCCAGTACTTC. Amino acids: CSVDGRAETQYF.

CDR3 nucleotide sequence: TGTGCCAGTAGTCGGACAGGCTCGCGAGAGACCCAGTACTTC. This sequence encodes CASSRTGSRETQYF. The V and J genes are TRBV7-9 and TRBJ2-5; 7 bases fit TRBD1. V trimming: 9 bases; J trimming: 4 bases; junction bases outside the gene matches: 11. Germline loops: CDR1 SEHNR, CDR2 FQNEAQ (reference sequence). The CDR3 has 14 residues. Combining the CDR3 with reference TRBV7-9 and TRBJ2-5 gives the whole variable domain DTGVSQNPRHKITKRGQNVTFRCDPISEHNRLYWYRQTLGQGPEFLTYFQNEAQLEKSRLLSDRFSAERPKGSFSTLEIQRTEQGDSAMYLCASSRTGSRETQYFGPGTRLLVL.

This clonotype was seen a few times. The chain recombines TRBV20-1 with TRBJ1-5, with 11 bases identical to TRBD1. V lost 6 bases, J lost 5 bases, and 6 bases stayed unmatched. Per germline, CDR1 DFQATT and CDR2 SNEGSKA (reference sequence). This CDR3 has 14 residues. CDR3 sequence reads: CSASRDRGYQPQHF. Here the CDR3 DNA reads TGCAGTGCCTCCCGGGACAGGGGGTATCAGCCCCAGCATTTT.

In this sample, this clonotype turned up a few times. The V gene is TRBV4-2, the J gene TRBJ2-7; D remains ambiguous. This CDR3 is built from 12 residues. Germline CDR1 is LGHNA and CDR2 is YNFKEQ. V was pared by 0 bases and J by 9 bases, with 9 bases between. CDR3 DNA: TGTGCCAGCAGCCAAGAGGGGTTAGGGCAGTACTTC. Translating gives CASSQEGLGQYF.

This clonotype showed up just a few times. The chain recombines TRBV3-1 with TRBJ2-5; TRBD2 is a possible D gene (6 bases). Near its end, the DNA agrees better with TRBJ2-7, so the J call may be wrong. CDR1 and CDR2 from the germline V gene are LGHDT and YNNKEL (reference sequence). The CDR3 totals 12 residues. Here the CDR3 reads CASRSGSHEQYF. In DNA, the CDR3 is TGTGCCAGCAGGAGCGGGTCCCACGAGCAGTACTTC.

This clonotype turned up a few times. The chain links TRBV18 to TRBJ2-6, with D tentatively TRBD1 (6 bases). Between the trimmed V and J ends, which lost 0 bases and 4 bases, there was a span of 10 bases. Germline CDR1 and CDR2: KGHSH and LQKENI. This CDR3 has 16 residues. CDR3 sequence (DNA): TGTGCCAGCTCACCACCTAAGGGGACAGGGGCCAACGTCCTGACTTTC. Its protein is CASSPPKGTGANVLTF.

The chain joins TRBV20-1 to TRBJ2-1; 9 bases line up with TRBD2. The germline V gene has CDR1 DFQATT and CDR2 SNEGSKA (reference sequence). This CDR3 has 14 amino acids. The ends lost 3 bases at V and 6 bases at J; junction bases unmatched: 6. Written as DNA, the CDR3 is TGCAGTGCTAGGGATAGCGGGAGATTCAATGAGCAGTTCTTC. Translating it yields CSARDSGRFNEQFF.

The gene calls are TRBV28 and TRBJ2-5; either TRBD1 or TRBD2 may supply D (6 bases each). CDR3 length equals 15 residues. Trimming cost V 2 bases and J 4 bases, with 14 bases left between them. The V gene's germline CDR1 is MDHEN and CDR2 SYDVKM. The CDR3 DNA is TGTGCCAGCAGTTTAATGGCAGAGGGGGGAGAGACCCAGTACTTC. Translating gives CASSLMAEGGETQYF.

This clonotype has only a few counts. The chain uses TRBV30 and TRBJ1-2; no reliable D call. CDR1 and CDR2 from the germline V gene are GTSNPN and SVGIG (reference sequence). The CDR3 loop spans 15 amino acids. Trimming removed 4 bases at V and 0 bases at J, with 15 bases between. CDR3 bases: TGTGCCTGGAACTCCAACCAACGGCCTAACTATGGCTACACCTTC. Translated, it gives CAWNSNQRPNYGYTF.

For this clonotype: A much bigger clone sits one base away, suggesting this may be a read error. This chain connects TRBV7-9 to TRBJ1-4; D is unclear. V was trimmed by 2 bases and J by 12 bases, leaving 16 bases between them. The CDR3 spans 14 residues. Germline CDR1 and CDR2: SEHNR and FQNEAQ (reference sequence). The CDR3 loop is CASSLTGLDEELFF. The CDR3, as DNA: TGTGCCAGCAGCTTAACCGGACTTGACGAAGAACTGTTTTTT.

This clonotype was observed a handful of times. The chain has TRBV27 and TRBJ2-7; TRBD1 matches 9 bases. The CDR3 is 14 residues long. The trim removed 8 bases at V and 6 bases at J, leaving 11 bases unmatched. Germline CDR1 reads MNHEY; CDR2 reads SMNVEV (reference sequence). The CDR3 DNA follows: TGTGCCAGCGGCGGAGGACAGGGGTCTCGCGAGCAGTACTTC. It encodes CASGGGQGSREQYF.

This clonotype was seen a handful of times. This chain uses TRBV4-2 with TRBJ1-2, with D possibly being TRBD1 (5 bases). CDR3 size: 14 residues. The ends were cut back, 0 bases at V and 6 bases at J, with 11 bases in the middle. CDR1 and CDR2 (germline): LGHNA, YNFKEQ. CDR3 nucleotides: TGTGCCAGCAGCCAAGAGGGACGGGTCGATGGCTACACCTTC. Its protein is CASSQEGRVDGYTF.

The genes are TRBV2 and TRBJ2-2, with 13 bases lining up with TRBD2. Germline V gene lookup returns CDR1 SNHLY and CDR2 FYNNEI. Losses at the gene ends were 6 bases for V and 6 bases for J; bases not matched to a gene: 1. This CDR3 spans 14 amino acids. The CDR3 is CASRGLAGPGELFF. CDR3 coding DNA: TGTGCCAGCAGGGGACTAGCGGGGCCCGGGGAGCTGTTTTTT.

This clonotype has only one observation. The chain joins TRBV25-1 to TRBJ2-3; a possible D gene is TRBD2 (5 bases). Germline assignment: CDR1 MGHDK and CDR2 SYGVNS. CDR3 size: 16 residues. V shed 5 bases and J shed 3 bases, with 18 bases lying between them. The CDR3 DNA reads TGTGCCAGCAGTCCCCTCGGCGGGTTTGGAACAGATACGCAGTATTTT. It specifies CASSPLGGFGTDTQYF.

The rearrangement joins TRBV20-1 to TRBJ1-6, with TRBD1 identical over 8 bases. Unmatched junction bases numbered 20, after V lost 7 bases and J lost 9 bases. The CDR3 contains 17 residues. The germline gives CDR1 DFQATT, CDR2 SNEGSKA (reference sequence). The chain's CDR3 is CSVPGSAGGPNSSPLHF. The CDR3 coding sequence is TGCAGTGTCCCAGGGTCGGCAGGGGGCCCTAATAGTTCACCCCTCCACTTT.

The rearrangement joins TRBV10-3 to TRBJ2-5, with D perhaps being TRBD1 or TRBD2 (5 bases each). The DNA end lines up better with TRBJ2-7; the J call may be wrong. CDR1 is ENHRY, CDR2 SYGVKD, per germline. The CDR3 is 14 amino acids. The CDR3 DNA sequence: TGTGCCATCAGTGGACAGAGGGGCGAGTACGAGCAGTACTTC. Translation: CAISGQRGEYEQYF.

This clonotype turned up a few times. This sequence joins TRBV5-1 and TRBJ2-7; tentatively, D is TRBD1 or TRBD2 (5 bases each). The CDR3 loop spans 14 amino acids. The germline V gene encodes CDR1 SGHRS and CDR2 YFSETQ. V gave up 1 base and J gave up 6 bases, with 14 bases separating them. CDR3 DNA sequence: TGCGCCAGCAGCTTGAGAGGTCCGGGGCGCGAGCAGTACTTC. Translating gives CASSLRGPGREQYF.